This T cell receptor (beta chain) was captured by sequencing in a study of regulatory T cells in long-lasting Graves disease. The time point denotes: newly diagnosed GD, antithyroid drugs for less than 3 months. There was RNA extracted from PBMCs, and the TCR library was made from it. The CDR3 covers 16 residues. The ends were cut back, 1 base at V and 4 bases at J, with 16 bases in the middle. Germline CDR1 reads LNHDA; CDR2 reads SQIVND (reference sequence). This clonotype showed up just a few times. The antigen remains undetermined. Arm-PCR with iRepertoire HTBI primers amplified the CDR3 regions for these TCR beta libraries. The authors' processing: Taken together, the samples had 62 TRBV and roughly 15 TRBJ segments identified. TCRdb ran MiXCR on the multiplex PCR reads and lists one entry per CDR3 protein. TCRdb's processing, not the authors', yielded these V and J calls. The profile shows 550,000 or so distinct CDR3 sequences, 12% of them singletons.

Study-wide results and limits: Patients with persistent Graves' had lower TCR diversity than newly diagnosed patients.

Another study also made use of these data, one on T cells in Graves' hyperthyroidism and ophthalmopathy. This second report adds: The HTBI primer set was used in a first-round RT-PCR of the TCR CDR3.

V is TRBV19 and J is TRBJ1-2; D remains ambiguous. This TCR derives from a woman aged 30 to 39 with Graves disease. The sample here was peripheral blood mononuclear cells (PBMCs), taken at new diagnosis, from a patient treated with antithyroid drugs. The CDR3 sequence is CASSIVEWTGLYGYTF. CDR3 nucleotides: TGTGCCAGTAGTATAGTCGAATGGACGGGCCTCTATGGCTACACCTTC. The whole variable domain, remainder taken from reference TRBV19 and TRBJ1-2, is DGGITQSPKYLFRKEGQNVTLSCEQNLNHDAMYWYRQDPGQGLRLIYYSQIVNDFQKGDIAEGYSVSREKKESFPLTVTSAQKNPTAFYLCASSIVEWTGLYGYTFGSGTRLTVV.